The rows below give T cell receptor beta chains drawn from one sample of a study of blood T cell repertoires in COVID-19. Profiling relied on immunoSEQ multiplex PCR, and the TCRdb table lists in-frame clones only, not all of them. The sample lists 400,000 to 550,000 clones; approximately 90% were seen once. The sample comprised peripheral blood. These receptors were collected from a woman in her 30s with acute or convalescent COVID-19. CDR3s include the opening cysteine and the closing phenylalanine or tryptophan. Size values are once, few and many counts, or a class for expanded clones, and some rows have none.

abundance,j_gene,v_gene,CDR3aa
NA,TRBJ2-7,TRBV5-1,CASSLDVRDEQYF
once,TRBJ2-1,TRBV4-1,CASSQDTGLAINEQFF
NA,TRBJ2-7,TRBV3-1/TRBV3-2,CASSHRDIPYEQYF
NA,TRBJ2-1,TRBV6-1,CASSEGDSVNEQFF
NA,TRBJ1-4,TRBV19,CASAGTGTKKLFF
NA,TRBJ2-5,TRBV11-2,CASSLDRLAGTLVQYF
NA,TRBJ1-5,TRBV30,CAWREPGPRDSNQPQHF
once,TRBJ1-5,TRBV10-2,CASSEPYRGPRQPQHF
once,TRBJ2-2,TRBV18,CASSSTGLDFNTGELFF
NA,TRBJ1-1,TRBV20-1,CSASQGFGNTEAFF
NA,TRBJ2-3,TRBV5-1,CASRTDVSGGTDTQYF
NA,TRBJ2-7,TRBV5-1,CASSLAGQQPYEQYF
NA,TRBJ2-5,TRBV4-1,CASSPGRGGRETQYF
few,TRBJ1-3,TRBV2,CASSPRTQGSSGNTIYF
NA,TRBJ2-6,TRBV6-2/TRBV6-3,CASSPEGAGANVLTF
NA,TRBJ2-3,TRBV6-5,CASVRDYEVEATQYF
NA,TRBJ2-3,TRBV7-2,CASSLGLSGTDTQYF
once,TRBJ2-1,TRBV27,CASSLSWTGGEGEQFF
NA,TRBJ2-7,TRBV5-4,CASSADSYEQYF
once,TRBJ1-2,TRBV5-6,CASSLVDGNYGYTF
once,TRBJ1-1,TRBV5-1,CASSFWGDTEAFF
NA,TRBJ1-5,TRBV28,CASREDRGRNQPQHF
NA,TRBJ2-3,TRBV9,CASSAWEGTSTDTQYF
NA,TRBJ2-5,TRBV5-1,CASSWNDRAETQYF
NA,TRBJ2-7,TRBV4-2,CASSRETSGLYEQYF
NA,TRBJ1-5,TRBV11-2,CASSLGQNSNQPQHF
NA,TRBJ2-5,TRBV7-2,CASSGTSLQETQYF
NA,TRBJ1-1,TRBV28,CASSLRGNTEAFF
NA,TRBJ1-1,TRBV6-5,CASSSTGTLNTEAFF
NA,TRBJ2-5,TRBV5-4,CASRLAGVVETQYF
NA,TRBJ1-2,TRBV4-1,CASSPLEGGYGYTF
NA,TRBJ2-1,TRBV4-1,CASSQDPFGGGNEQFF
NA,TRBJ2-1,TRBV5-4,CASSLIENEQFF
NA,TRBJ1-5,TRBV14,CASSQGQNNQPQHF
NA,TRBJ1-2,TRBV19,CASSTGTGYGYGYTF
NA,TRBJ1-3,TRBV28,CASSLDRVSGNTIYF
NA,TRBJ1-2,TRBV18,CASSPVDGRGYGYTF
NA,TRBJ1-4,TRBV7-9,CASSLGTVATNEKLFF
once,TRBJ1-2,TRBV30,CAWKGRGHYGYTF
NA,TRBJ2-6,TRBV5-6,CASSLETASGANVLTF
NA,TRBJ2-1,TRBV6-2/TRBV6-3,CASSTAYNEQFF
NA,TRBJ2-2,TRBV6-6,CASRPGNTGELFF
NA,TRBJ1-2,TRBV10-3,CAISETERNGYTF
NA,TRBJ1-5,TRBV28,CASTFVNQPQHF
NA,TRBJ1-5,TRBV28,CASSRPGAHGQPQHF
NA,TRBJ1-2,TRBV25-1,CASSEWGGDGYTF
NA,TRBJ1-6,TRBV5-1,CASSLGGQGGSLNSPLHF
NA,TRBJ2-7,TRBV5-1,CASSPGGAREQYF